A selection of T cell receptor beta chains follows, all from one sample in a study of early T cells in non-severe SARS-CoV-2 infection. TCRdb recomputed calls from the 5' RACE reads with MiXCR, one row per CDR3 protein. This sample has 100,000 to 150,000 distinct CDR3 sequences, with about 15% found just once. The sample was whole blood. The receptors were gathered from an adult who was a healthcare worker with PCR-confirmed SARS-CoV-2 infection or an uninfected control (not recorded which). The CDR3 runs from the conserved cysteine through the conserved F or W. The order of the fields is CDR3 DNA, CDR3 protein, D gene, J gene, V gene, clone size. D genes are given only for firm matches. Where a row states a size, it is once, few, many or the class of an expanded clone; other rows omit it.

TGTGCCAGCAGTGAACAGGGGGTCCCCCCAGATACGCAGTATTTT | CASSEQGVPPDTQYF | TRBD1 | TRBJ2-3 | TRBV2 | -
TGTGCCAGCAGCTTGGCCGGGACAGACCTCTATGGCTACACCTTC | CASSLAGTDLYGYTF | TRBD1 | TRBJ1-2 | TRBV5-4 | -
TGCAGCGTTGAAGATCAGGAGGAGGGCAGCAATGAGCAGTTCTTC | CSVEDQEEGSNEQFF | - | TRBJ2-1 | TRBV29-1 | -
TGTGCCAGCAGCTTAGGTACAGGGGGCGTGACTGAAGCTTTCTTT | CASSLGTGGVTEAFF | TRBD1 | TRBJ1-1 | TRBV13 | -
TGCAGCGTTGGGGACGGCGCTAACTATGGCTACACCTTC | CSVGDGANYGYTF | - | TRBJ1-2 | TRBV29-1 | -
TGCAGCGTCAGTATTCCTAGCACAGATACGCAGTATTTT | CSVSIPSTDTQYF | - | TRBJ2-3 | TRBV29-1 | few
TGTGCCAGCAGCTTATGGAGGGCCAGGGTAGTGTCCTACGAGCAGTACTTC | CASSLWRARVVSYEQYF | - | TRBJ2-7 | TRBV7-2 | -
TGTGCCAGTAGGAGCTGGGACTCCAATCAGCCCCAGCATTTT | CASRSWDSNQPQHF | - | TRBJ1-5 | TRBV19 | few
TGTGCCAGCAGCTCCGTACGGAACACTGAAGCTTTCTTT | CASSSVRNTEAFF | - | TRBJ1-1 | TRBV11-2 | -
TGTGCCTGGCAGCCGACAGAGAACACTGAAGCTTTCTTT | CAWQPTENTEAFF | - | TRBJ1-1 | TRBV30 | few
TGTGCCAGCAGCACACCCCCACTGAGGGGCACCAGCTTC | CASSTPPLRGTSF | - | TRBJ2-7 | TRBV11-2 | few
TGTGCCTGGAGCCGGGATGAGCAGTTCTTC | CAWSRDEQFF | - | TRBJ2-1 | TRBV30 | -
TGTGCCAGCAGTGAAGCTCAAGCCCAGACCCAGTACTTC | CASSEAQAQTQYF | - | TRBJ2-5 | TRBV6-1 | few
TGCGCCAGCAGCCATGCTGGGCGAACCCCAGGTTCACCCCTCCACTTT | CASSHAGRTPGSPLHF | - | TRBJ1-6 | TRBV4-1 | few
TGTGCCAGCAGCTTCTTCAGAGGGGTTTCACCCCTCCACTTT | CASSFFRGVSPLHF | - | TRBJ1-6 | TRBV7-2 | few
TGCGCCAGCAGCCAAGATCCGGACATACTCAATCAGCCCCAGCATTTT | CASSQDPDILNQPQHF | - | TRBJ1-5 | TRBV4-1 | few
TGTGCCAGCAGCCAGGAGGGCTTGAACTATGGCTACACCTTC | CASSQEGLNYGYTF | - | TRBJ1-2 | TRBV3-1 | few
TGCAGCGCCAGAGCGGGGGCCATCACCGGGGAGCTGTTTTTT | CSARAGAITGELFF | TRBD2 | TRBJ2-2 | TRBV29-1 | -
TGTGCCAGCAGCCGGCCGGGAGCGGGGGACAACCACGAGCAGTACTTC | CASSRPGAGDNHEQYF | TRBD2 | TRBJ2-7 | TRBV7-9 | -
TGTGCCAGTAGTATAGATCTAGAGTATTCTGGAGATACGCAGTATTTT | CASSIDLEYSGDTQYF | - | TRBJ2-3 | TRBV19 | few
TGTGCCAGCAGTTTAAGATCTGGCGCTAACTATGGCTACACCTTC | CASSLRSGANYGYTF | - | TRBJ1-2 | TRBV12-3/TRBV12-4 | few
TGTGCCAACTCGGACAGGGGGCGAGAGACCCAGTACTTC | CANSDRGRETQYF | TRBD1 | TRBJ2-5 | TRBV6-6 | -
TGTGCCAGCAGTCAGGGGGCTCGGGAAAAACTGTTTTTT | CASSQGAREKLFF | TRBD1 | TRBJ1-4 | TRBV27 | -
TGCAGTGCTGGCCCACCGGATGGCGATGAAAAACTGTTTTTT | CSAGPPDGDEKLFF | - | TRBJ1-4 | TRBV20-1 | few